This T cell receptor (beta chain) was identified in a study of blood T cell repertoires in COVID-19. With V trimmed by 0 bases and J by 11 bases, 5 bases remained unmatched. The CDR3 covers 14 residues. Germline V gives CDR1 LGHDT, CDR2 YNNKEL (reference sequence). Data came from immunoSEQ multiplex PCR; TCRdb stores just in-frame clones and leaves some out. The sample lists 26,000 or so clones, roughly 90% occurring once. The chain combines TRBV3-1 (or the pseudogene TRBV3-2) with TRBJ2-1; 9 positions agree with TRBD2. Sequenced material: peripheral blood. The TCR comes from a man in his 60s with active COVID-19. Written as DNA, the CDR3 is TGTGCCAGCAGCCAAGATAGGGGACTAGCCAAGCAGTTCTTC. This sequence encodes CASSQDRGLAKQFF.